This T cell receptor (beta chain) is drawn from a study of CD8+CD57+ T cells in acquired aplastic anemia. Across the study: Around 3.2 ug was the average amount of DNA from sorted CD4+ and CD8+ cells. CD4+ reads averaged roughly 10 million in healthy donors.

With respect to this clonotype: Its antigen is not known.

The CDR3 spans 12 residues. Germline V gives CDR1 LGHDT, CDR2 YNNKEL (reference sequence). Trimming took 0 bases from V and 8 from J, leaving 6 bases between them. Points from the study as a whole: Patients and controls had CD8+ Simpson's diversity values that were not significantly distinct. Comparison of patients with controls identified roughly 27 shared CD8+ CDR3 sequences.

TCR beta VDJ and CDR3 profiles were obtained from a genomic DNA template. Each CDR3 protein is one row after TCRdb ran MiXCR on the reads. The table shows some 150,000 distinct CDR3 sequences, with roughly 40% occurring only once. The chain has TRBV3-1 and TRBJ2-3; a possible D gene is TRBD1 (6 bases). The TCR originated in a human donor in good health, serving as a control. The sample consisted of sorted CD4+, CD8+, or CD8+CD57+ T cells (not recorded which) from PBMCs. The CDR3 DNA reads TGTGCCAGCAGCCAAGAGGGGGCTACGCAGTATTTT. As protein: CASSQEGATQYF.